The T cell receptor (beta chain) described here comes from a study of cytomegalovirus exposure and HLA in healthy donors. Healthy bone marrow donors supplied every sample. V gave up 7 bases and J gave up 0 bases, with 10 bases separating them. The CDR3 has 15 residues. The V gene's germline CDR1 is MNHEY and CDR2 SMNVEV (reference sequence). This clone was detected only a few times. This PCR relied on a set of 60 Vbeta primers and 13 Jbeta primers. In the authors' methods: In a later analysis, some 80 million unique TCR beta chains included roughly 11 million shared by two or more donors. Libraries were prepared by immunoSEQ multiplex PCR; TCRdb keeps only in-frame clonotypes and omits some of them. The V and J calls and the clone size are those of that table, but D and trimming were determined from the DNA. The sample consists of approximately 160,000 clones, roughly 78% of them appearing once.

The sequenced sample consisted of PBMCs. The clonotype comes from a woman aged 50 to 60 in good health and CMV-seropositive. V usage is TRBV27 and J usage is TRBJ2-6; tentatively, D is TRBD1 (5 bases). This chain's CDR3 is CASTNRYSGANVLTF. The DNA of the CDR3 is TGTGCCAGCACCAACAGGTACTCTGGGGCCAACGTCCTGACTTTC.